This T cell receptor (beta chain) was documented in a study of cytomegalovirus exposure and HLA in healthy donors. About this clone itself: As yet, its antigen is unknown.

The study's findings and limits: Association of a missense DCLRE1C variant with TCR beta V- and J-gene trimming was reported in a later analysis. Investigators reported under 200 TCR beta chains as tied to cytomegalovirus. It was likely that a cluster of highly shared sequence variants was a sequencing artifact.

The CDR3 extends over 14 amino acids. From germline, CDR1 is MDHEN and CDR2 SYDVKM. V was pared by 7 bases and J by 5 bases, with 7 bases of the junction left unmatched. Amplification used 60 Vbeta primers and 13 Jbeta primers. Authors' data handling: Roughly 80 million unique TCR beta chains, approximately 11 million of them shared, were counted by a later analysis. The method was immunoSEQ multiplex PCR; TCRdb's version includes in-frame clones alone and lacks a portion of them. Clone size and the V and J calls come from that table; the DNA yielded D and trimming. The table has around 190,000 clones, about 87% seen once.

The sequenced sample was PBMCs. This receptor was taken from a woman between 18 and 29 years old in good health and CMV-seronegative. The V and J genes are TRBV28 and TRBJ1-5; 8 bases fit TRBD1. CDR3 amino acids: CASTFQDRDQPQHF. The CDR3 nucleotides read TGTGCCAGCACTTTCCAGGACAGGGATCAGCCCCAGCATTTT. Full variable domain (missing parts from reference TRBV28 and TRBJ1-5): DVKVTQSSRYLVKRTGEKVFLECVQDMDHENMFWYRQDPGLGLRLIYFSYDVKMKEKGDIPEGYSVSREKKERFSLILESASTNQTSMYLCASTFQDRDQPQHFGDGTRLSIL.